This T cell receptor (beta chain) comes out of a study of response to subunit inactivated influenza vaccine. Study observations and caveats: New T cells are recruited in small numbers by each seasonal influenza vaccination, according to the authors' suggestion.

TCRdb ran MiXCR on the RT-PCR reads and lists one entry per CDR3 protein. The table lists some 500,000 distinct CDR3 sequences, over 25% of them singletons. The germline gives CDR1 MNHNS, CDR2 SASEGT. The CDR3 length is 15 residues. J lost 4 bases, V lost 5 bases, and 9 bases had no gene match. This clonotype was seen only a few times. Its cognate antigen is unknown. The V call is TRBV6-1, the J call TRBJ2-7, with 9 bases identical to TRBD1. The sample was CD4+ T cells sorted from PBMCs, taken around 5 days after vaccination. This TCR was sampled from a man between 50 and 59 years old who received an inactivated influenza vaccine. This chain's CDR3 is CASSPRTGELYEQYF. The DNA of the CDR3 is TGTGCCAGCAGTCCACGGACAGGGGAGCTGTACGAGCAGTACTTC.